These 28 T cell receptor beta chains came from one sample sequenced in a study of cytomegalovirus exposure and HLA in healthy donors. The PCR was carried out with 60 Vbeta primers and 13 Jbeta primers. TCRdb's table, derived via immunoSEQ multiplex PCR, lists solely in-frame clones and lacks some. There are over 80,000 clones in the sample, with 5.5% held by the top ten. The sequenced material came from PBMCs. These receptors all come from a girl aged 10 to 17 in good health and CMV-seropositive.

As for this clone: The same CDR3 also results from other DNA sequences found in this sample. This CDR3 is CASSVGQGGNSPLHF. The CDR3 region has the DNA TGTGCCAGCAGCGTTGGTCAGGGCGGTAATTCACCCCTCCACTTT. This chain connects TRBV9 to TRBJ1-6; D is perhaps TRBD1 (5 bases). Trimming pared 2 bases from V and 6 bases from J, leaving 12 bases between. The CDR3 contains 15 residues. Germline V gene sequence: CDR1 SGDLS, CDR2 YYNGEE.

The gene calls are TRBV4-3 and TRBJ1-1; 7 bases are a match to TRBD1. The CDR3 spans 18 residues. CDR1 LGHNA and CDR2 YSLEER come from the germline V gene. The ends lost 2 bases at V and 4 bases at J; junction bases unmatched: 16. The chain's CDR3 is CASSQTHRDSHRGTEAFF. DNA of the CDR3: TGCGCCAGCAGCCAAACCCACCGGGACAGCCACAGAGGCACTGAAGCTTTCTTT.

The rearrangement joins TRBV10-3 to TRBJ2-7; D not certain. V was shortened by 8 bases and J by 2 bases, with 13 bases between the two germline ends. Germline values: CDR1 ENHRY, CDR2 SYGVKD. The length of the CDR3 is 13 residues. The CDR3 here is CAIGSQPAYEQYF. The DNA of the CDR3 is TGTGCCATCGGGTCACAGCCCGCCTACGAGCAGTACTTC.

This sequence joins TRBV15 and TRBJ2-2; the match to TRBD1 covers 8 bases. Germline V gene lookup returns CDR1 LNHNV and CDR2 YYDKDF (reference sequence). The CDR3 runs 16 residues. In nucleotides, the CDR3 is TGTGCAACGGGCACCGGACAGGGAGTCAACACCGGGGAGCTGTTTTTT. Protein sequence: CATGTGQGVNTGELFF.

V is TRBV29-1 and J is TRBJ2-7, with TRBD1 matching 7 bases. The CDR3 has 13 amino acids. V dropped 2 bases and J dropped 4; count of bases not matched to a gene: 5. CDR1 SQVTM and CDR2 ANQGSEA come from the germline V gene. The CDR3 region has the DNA TGCAGCGTTGAAAGGGACAGTACGTACGAGCAGTACTTC. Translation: CSVERDSTYEQYF.

The CDR3 protein is CASSHWTGSRTGELFF. The CDR3 DNA is TGTGCCAGCAGCCACTGGACAGGGAGTAGAACCGGGGAGCTGTTTTTT. The chain recombines TRBV7-9 with TRBJ2-2, with 8 bases identical to TRBD1. CDR1 is SEHNR, CDR2 FQNEAQ, per germline (reference sequence). This CDR3 has 16 residues. V lost 5 bases and J lost 5; bases outside the gene matches: 10.

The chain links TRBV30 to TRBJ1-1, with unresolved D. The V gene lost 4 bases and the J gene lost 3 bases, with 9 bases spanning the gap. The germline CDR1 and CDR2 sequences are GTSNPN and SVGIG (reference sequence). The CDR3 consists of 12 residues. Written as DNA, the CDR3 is TGTGCCTGGATCAGCGGGCACACTGAAGCTTTCTTT. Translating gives CAWISGHTEAFF.

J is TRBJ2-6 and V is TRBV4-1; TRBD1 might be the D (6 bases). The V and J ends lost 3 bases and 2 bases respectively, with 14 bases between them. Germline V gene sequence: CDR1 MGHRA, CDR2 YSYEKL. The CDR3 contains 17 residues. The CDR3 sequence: CASSHGLSGAGANVLTF. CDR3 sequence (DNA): TGCGCCAGCAGCCACGGGTTATCAGGGGCTGGGGCCAACGTCCTGACTTTC.

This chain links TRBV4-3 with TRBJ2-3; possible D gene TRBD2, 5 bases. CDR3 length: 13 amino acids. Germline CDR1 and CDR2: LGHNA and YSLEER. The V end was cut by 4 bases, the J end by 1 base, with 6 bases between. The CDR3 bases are TGCGCCAGCAGCCCGAGGGGCACAGATACGCAGTATTTT. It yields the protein CASSPRGTDTQYF.

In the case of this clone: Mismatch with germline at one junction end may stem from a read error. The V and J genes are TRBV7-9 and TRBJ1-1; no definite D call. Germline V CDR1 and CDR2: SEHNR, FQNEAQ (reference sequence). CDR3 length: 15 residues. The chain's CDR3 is CASSAFIDFNTEDFF. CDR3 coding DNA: TGTGCCAGCAGCGCTTTCATCGACTTTAACACTGAAGATTTCTTT. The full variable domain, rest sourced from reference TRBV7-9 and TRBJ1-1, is DTGVSQNPRHKITKRGQNVTFRCDPISEHNRLYWYRQTLGQGPEFLTYFQNEAQLEKSRLLSDRFSAERPKGSFSTLEIQRTEQGDSAMYLCASSAFIDFNTEDFFGQGTRLTVV.

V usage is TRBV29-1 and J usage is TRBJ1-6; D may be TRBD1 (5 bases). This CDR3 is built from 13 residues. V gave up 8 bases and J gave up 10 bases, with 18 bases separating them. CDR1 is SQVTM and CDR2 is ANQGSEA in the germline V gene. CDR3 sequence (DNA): TGCAGCTCCCGGAAGGGGAAGGGATCACCCCTCCACTTT. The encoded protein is CSSRKGKGSPLHF.

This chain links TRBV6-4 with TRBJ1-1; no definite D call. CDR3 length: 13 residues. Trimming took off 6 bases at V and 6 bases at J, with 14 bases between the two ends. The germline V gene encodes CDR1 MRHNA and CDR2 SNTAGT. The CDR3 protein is CASSLRSRAEAFF. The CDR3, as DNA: TGTGCCAGCAGCCTCCGGTCGAGGGCTGAAGCTTTCTTT.

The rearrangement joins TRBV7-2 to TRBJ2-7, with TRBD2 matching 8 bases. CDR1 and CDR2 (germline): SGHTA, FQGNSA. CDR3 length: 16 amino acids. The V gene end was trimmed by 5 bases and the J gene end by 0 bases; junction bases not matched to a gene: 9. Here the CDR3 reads CASSPSPAGASYEQYF. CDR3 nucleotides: TGTGCCAGCAGCCCGTCCCCAGCGGGGGCCTCCTACGAGCAGTACTTC.

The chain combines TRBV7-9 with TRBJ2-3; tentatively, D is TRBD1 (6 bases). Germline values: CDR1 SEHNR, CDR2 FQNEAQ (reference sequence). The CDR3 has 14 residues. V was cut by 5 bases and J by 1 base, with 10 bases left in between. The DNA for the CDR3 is TGTGCCAGCAGCCCAGCAGGGGGCACAGATACGCAGTATTTT. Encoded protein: CASSPAGGTDTQYF.

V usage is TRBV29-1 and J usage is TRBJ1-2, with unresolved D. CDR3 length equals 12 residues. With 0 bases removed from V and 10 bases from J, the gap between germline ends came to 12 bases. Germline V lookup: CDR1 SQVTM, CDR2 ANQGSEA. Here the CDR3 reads CSVEESLEDYTF. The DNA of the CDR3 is TGCAGCGTTGAAGAGAGCCTGGAGGACTACACCTTC.

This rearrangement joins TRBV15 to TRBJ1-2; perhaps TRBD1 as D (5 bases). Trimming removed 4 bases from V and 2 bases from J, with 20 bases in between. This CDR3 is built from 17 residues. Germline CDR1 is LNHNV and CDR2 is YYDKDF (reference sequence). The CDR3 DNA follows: TGTGCCACCAGCACGTCCAACCAGGGTATCGTGAACTATGGCTACACCTTC. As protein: CATSTSNQGIVNYGYTF.

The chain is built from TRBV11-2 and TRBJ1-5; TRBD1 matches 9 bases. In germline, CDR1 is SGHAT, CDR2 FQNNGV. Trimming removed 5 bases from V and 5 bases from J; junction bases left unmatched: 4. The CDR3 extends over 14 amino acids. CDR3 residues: CASSTDRGDQPQHF. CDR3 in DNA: TGTGCCAGCAGCACTGACAGGGGGGATCAGCCCCAGCATTTT.

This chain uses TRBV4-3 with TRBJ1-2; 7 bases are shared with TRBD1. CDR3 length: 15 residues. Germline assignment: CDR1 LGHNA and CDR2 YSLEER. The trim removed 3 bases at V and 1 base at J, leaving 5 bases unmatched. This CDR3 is CASSQGQLDNYGYTF. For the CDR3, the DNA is TGCGCCAGCAGCCAGGGACAGTTAGATAACTATGGCTACACCTTC.

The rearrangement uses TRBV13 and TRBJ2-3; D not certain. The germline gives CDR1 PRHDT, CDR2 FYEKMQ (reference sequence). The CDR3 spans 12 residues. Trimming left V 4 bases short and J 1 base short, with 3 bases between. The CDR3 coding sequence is TGTGCCAGCAGCTCTCGCACAGATACGCAGTATTTT. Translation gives CASSSRTDTQYF.

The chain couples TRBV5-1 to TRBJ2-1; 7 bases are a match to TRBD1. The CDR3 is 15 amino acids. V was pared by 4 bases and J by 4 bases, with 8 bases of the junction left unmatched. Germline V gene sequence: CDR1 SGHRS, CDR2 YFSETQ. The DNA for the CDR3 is TGCGCCAGCAGCACCCCGGGACAGAGATACAATGAGCAGTTCTTC. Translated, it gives CASSTPGQRYNEQFF. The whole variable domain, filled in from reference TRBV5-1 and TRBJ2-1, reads KAGVTQTPRYLIKTRGQQVTLSCSPISGHRSVSWYQQTPGQGLQFLFEYFSETQRNKGNFPGRFSGRQFSNSRSEMNVSTLELGDSALYLCASSTPGQRYNEQFFGPGTRLTVL.

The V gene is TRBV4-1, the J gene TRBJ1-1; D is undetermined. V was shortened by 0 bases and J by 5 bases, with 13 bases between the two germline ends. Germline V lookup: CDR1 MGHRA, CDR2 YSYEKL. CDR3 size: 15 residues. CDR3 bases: TGCGCCAGCAGCCAAGATGCGAGTCAAGTAACTGAAGCTTTCTTT. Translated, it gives CASSQDASQVTEAFF.

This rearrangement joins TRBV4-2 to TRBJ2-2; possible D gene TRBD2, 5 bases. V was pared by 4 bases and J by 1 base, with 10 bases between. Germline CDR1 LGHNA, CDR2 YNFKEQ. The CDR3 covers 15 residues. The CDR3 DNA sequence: TGTGCCAGCAGCCCAATCGAGGGGAACACCGGGGAGCTGTTTTTT. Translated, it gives CASSPIEGNTGELFF.

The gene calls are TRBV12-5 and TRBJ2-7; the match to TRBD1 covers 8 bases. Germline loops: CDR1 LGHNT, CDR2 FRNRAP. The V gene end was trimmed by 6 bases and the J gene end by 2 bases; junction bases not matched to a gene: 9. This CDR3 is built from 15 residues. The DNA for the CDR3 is TGTGCTAGTGGCGGAGCCCGACAGGGGCCCTACGAGCAGTACGTC. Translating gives CASGGARQGPYEQYV.

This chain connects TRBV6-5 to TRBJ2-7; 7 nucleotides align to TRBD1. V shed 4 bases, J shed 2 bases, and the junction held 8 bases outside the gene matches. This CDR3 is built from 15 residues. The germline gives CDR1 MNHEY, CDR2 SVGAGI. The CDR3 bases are TGTGCCAGCAGTTCTCGACGGGACAGAGCCTACGAGCAGTACTTC. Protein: CASSSRRDRAYEQYF.

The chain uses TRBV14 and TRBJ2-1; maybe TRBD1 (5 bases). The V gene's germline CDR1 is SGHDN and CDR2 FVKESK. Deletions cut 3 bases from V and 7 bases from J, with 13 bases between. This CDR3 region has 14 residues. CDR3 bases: TGTGCCAGCAGCCACACAGGTCTGTGGAATGAGCAGTTCTTC. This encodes CASSHTGLWNEQFF.

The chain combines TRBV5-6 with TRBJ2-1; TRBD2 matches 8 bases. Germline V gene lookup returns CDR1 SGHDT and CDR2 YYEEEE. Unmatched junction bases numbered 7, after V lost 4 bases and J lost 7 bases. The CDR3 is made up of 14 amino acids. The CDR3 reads CASSHGTSQNEQFF. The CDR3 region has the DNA TGTGCCAGCAGCCACGGGACTAGTCAAAATGAGCAGTTCTTC.

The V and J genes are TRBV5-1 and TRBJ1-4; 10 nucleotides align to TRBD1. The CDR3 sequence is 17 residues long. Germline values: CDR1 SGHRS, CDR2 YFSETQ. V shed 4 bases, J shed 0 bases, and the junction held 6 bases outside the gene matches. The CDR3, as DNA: TGCGCCAGCAGCGCAGGACAGGGGGACGCAACTAATGAAAAACTGTTTTTT. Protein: CASSAGQGDATNEKLFF. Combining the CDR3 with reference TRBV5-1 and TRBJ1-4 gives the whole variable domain KAGVTQTPRYLIKTRGQQVTLSCSPISGHRSVSWYQQTPGQGLQFLFEYFSETQRNKGNFPGRFSGRQFSNSRSEMNVSTLELGDSALYLCASSAGQGDATNEKLFFGSGTQLSVL.

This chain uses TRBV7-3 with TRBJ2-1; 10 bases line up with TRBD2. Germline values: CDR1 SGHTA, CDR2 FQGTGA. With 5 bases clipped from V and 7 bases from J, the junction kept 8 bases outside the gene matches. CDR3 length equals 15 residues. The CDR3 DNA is TGTGCCAGCAGCCCAATGGGAGCGGGGGGGAATGAGCAGTTCTTC. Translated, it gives CASSPMGAGGNEQFF. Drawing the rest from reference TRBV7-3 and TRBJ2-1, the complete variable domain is GAGVSQTPSNKVTEKGKYVELRCDPISGHTALYWYRQSLGQGPEFLIYFQGTGAADDSGLPNDRFFAVRPEGSVSTLKIQRTERGDSAVYLCASSPMGAGGNEQFFGPGTRLTVL.